This is a list of T cell receptor beta chains from one sample in a study of blood T cell repertoires in COVID-19. TCRdb's copy holds only in-frame clones and misses some; the assay was immunoSEQ multiplex PCR. This table has about 90,000 clones, approximately 80% appearing once. Sequenced: peripheral blood. The receptor set was obtained from a woman in her seventies with acute or convalescent COVID-19. CDR3s include the opening cysteine and the closing phenylalanine or tryptophan. D genes are given only for firm matches.

cdr3_aa	d_call	v_call	j_call
CATSATGGASYNEQFF	TRBD1	TRBV24-1	TRBJ2-1
CATSSYGQAHNEQFF	TRBD1	TRBV15	TRBJ2-1
CASSLGWGDRANYEQYF	TRBD1	TRBV5-6	TRBJ2-7
CASSSGTYNEQFF	TRBD2	TRBV7-3	TRBJ2-1
CASSLIIAGAGSGELFF	TRBD2	TRBV28	TRBJ2-2
CASSIASTGLAQDNEQFF	TRBD2	TRBV19	TRBJ2-1
CASRLGGPVTGELFF	.	TRBV7-2	TRBJ2-2
CASSPGTGAYEQYF	TRBD1	TRBV28	TRBJ2-7
CAWDRGTSNEQYF	TRBD1	TRBV30	TRBJ2-7
CASSIDPGGPVGEQFF	TRBD2	TRBV19	TRBJ2-1
CASNSGQGKETQYF	TRBD1	TRBV6-5	TRBJ2-5
CASSPRQGAREQYF	TRBD1	TRBV2	TRBJ2-7
CASSYGQGWEETQYF	.	TRBV6-2/TRBV6-3	TRBJ2-5
CASSRRTLAGYNEQFF	TRBD2	TRBV3-1/TRBV3-2	TRBJ2-1
CASSDRAYGYTF	.	TRBV2	TRBJ1-2
CASSQEGRLADTQYF	.	TRBV3-1/TRBV3-2	TRBJ2-3
CASSPPGQGVQETQYF	TRBD1	TRBV18	TRBJ2-5
CASRDPGQGAYNEQFF	TRBD1	TRBV5-4	TRBJ2-1
CASSPGAGGQPQHF	.	TRBV7-2	TRBJ1-5
CASSFQGTDTQYF	.	TRBV5-1	TRBJ2-3
CASSKAPDREVQPQHF	.	TRBV21-1	TRBJ1-5
CASSIRTSLSTGELFF	TRBD2	TRBV13	TRBJ2-2
CASSPRAKGAFETQYF	TRBD1	TRBV5-1	TRBJ2-5
CASSSGHGVVETQYF	.	TRBV19	TRBJ2-5
CASGTSWSSYNSPLHF	.	TRBV27	TRBJ1-6
CASSQVRGPYEKLFF	TRBD1	TRBV4-3	TRBJ1-4
CASSLSAMGLQYEQYF	.	TRBV5-1	TRBJ2-7
CATDRGRTEAFF	TRBD1	TRBV19	TRBJ1-1
CASAAGQGNLKAFF	TRBD1	TRBV11-3	TRBJ1-1
CASSLLRRETQYF	.	TRBV12-3/TRBV12-4	TRBJ2-5
CSVLGQNTEAFF	.	TRBV29-1	TRBJ1-1
CASTEWGHQPQHF	.	TRBV7-8	TRBJ1-5
CASSTGLASYEQYF	.	TRBV5-1	TRBJ2-7
CASDRGPGGYTF	TRBD1	TRBV6-5	TRBJ1-2
CASSPNGLAGAYEQYF	TRBD2	TRBV4-2	TRBJ2-7
CSVAARSGGYTF	.	TRBV29-1	TRBJ1-2
CASSSGQLGELFF	.	TRBV7-3	TRBJ2-2
CATSDRRAGENYGYTF	.	TRBV24-1	TRBJ1-2
CASSLYRLATNTGELFF	TRBD2	TRBV19	TRBJ2-2
CASSPGGGSWRTYEQYF	TRBD1	TRBV14	TRBJ2-7
CASSPRQGMGNEQFF	TRBD1	TRBV5-1	TRBJ2-1
CASSPTGAMRILF	TRBD1	TRBV4-2	TRBJ1-1
CASSRRGGGRGNGYTF	TRBD1	TRBV7-9	TRBJ1-2
CASRARQKNQPQHF	.	TRBV6-6	TRBJ1-5
CASSLGGQSPIVYGYTF	.	TRBV7-9	TRBJ1-2
CASCGDTGELFF	.	TRBV27	TRBJ2-2
CASSRDMNTEAFF	.	TRBV9	TRBJ1-1
CASSLTQTGRRTEAFF	TRBD1	TRBV5-1	TRBJ1-1
CASSYQGGMNTEAFF	.	TRBV6-5	TRBJ1-1
CASSIPLLNQPQHF	.	TRBV19	TRBJ1-5
CASSYAGFGANYGYTF	.	TRBV6-6	TRBJ1-2
CASSLFGVEGYTF	.	TRBV5-1	TRBJ1-2
CASSLMTGNTEAFF	.	TRBV7-9	TRBJ1-1
CASSTGAYNEQFF	TRBD1	TRBV9	TRBJ2-1